This T cell receptor beta chain was sequenced during a study of shared clonotypes between healthy human individuals (dated by TCRdb to the early 2020s). At the level of the whole study: A few men and two women, aged 18 to 49 years, made up the cohort. For each donor, three plates each were used for CD4 naive and CD4 memory, two plates were used for CD8 naive, and one plate was used for CD8 memory. To estimate repertoire size and how much clonotypes are shared between individuals, the study performed deep sequencing of blood TCR repertoires from a few healthy adults. To increase sequencing depth and limit assay-specific biases, TCR repertoire library preparation and sequencing were carried out by different laboratories using diverse techniques. Per donor, leukapheresis produced somewhere between about 0.85 and 10 billion PBMCs.

TCR CDR3 regions were amplified from genomic DNA by multiplex PCR using the deep immunoSEQ assay. Extracted genomic DNA from each cell subset was spread evenly across all wells of several immunoSEQ 96-well plates, with each plate serving as a replicate. For sorted subsets, approximately 190 ng genomic DNA, equal to tens of thousands of T cell genomes, was loaded into each replicate PCR. The purified libraries were quantified using a Qubit 3.0 fluorometer, sized with a Bioanalyzer 2100, and then quantified again using the KAPA Library Quantification kit. A separate single-read 150-cycle Illumina NextSeq 550 flow cell was used to sequence each immunoSEQ 96-well plate. From the authors' description of their analysis: Because only junctional sequences without quality scores were contained in the immunoSEQ output, filtering matching that applied to full-length reads could not be performed. Sequences were annotated with PyIR, a Python wrapper for IgBLAST v1.9, and V/J genes and CDR3 were assigned using IMGT germline references. Any read was removed if the V/J assignment was weak (E-value above 1e-6), the CDR3 was missing, or the read contained stop codons, out-of-frame junctions, or ambiguous translated residues. V3J clonotypes were defined as sequences sharing the same inferred V gene, J gene, and CDR3 amino acid sequence. The percentage overlap between two repertoires was calculated by dividing the number of shared unique clonotypes by the size of the smaller repertoire. Three approaches were used to assess repertoire richness: RTK rarefaction, the Chao1 estimator, and Recon v2.1 estimates of unobserved clonotypes. For all TCRbeta clonotypes obtained by the gDNA method from a handful of donors, generation probabilities were computed with OLGA. TCRdb stores this immuneACCESS table with in-frame sequences only. Part of the clones is absent; in the studies checked, under half of the shortfall reflects unresolved V genes, and no reason is known for the rest. V and J calls and clone size come straight from that table; D and trimming were deduced from the DNA. For this sample there are nearly 2 million clones; about 95% appear just once. More than 0.95% of the sample rests with the top ten.

Turning to this clone: Its antigen is unknown. Per-base quality was not reported, and no clone a single base away is much larger than it.

The research as a whole found: Clonotypes shared by all four sorted-subset donors showed higher generation probabilities than non-shared clonotypes. Naive subsets generally had larger estimated clonotype richness than memory subsets. Incomplete sequencing was indicated by rarefaction of sorted-subset datasets, despite the large sequencing depth. Pairwise subsampling indicated that sequencing depth was expected to affect the degree of clonotype sharing among donors. The small number of donors limited the genetic and exposure-history diversity represented. Sharing across several donors was observed for about 5% of naive CD4, 3.5% of naive CD8, 2% to 2.5% of memory CD4, and less than 0.45% of memory CD8 clonotypes. Sampling was restricted to blood, and TCR repertoires in tissue are likely to differ from TCR repertoires in blood.

CD8 naive samples consisted of CD45RO-negative cells that were positively selected for CCR7, yielding a CD45RA+CCR7+ population without TemRA cells. The donors were healthy, HIV-negative adults who had no recently reported acute infections or vaccinations. Only Caucasian adults living in Nashville, Tennessee, USA were represented among the donors. Blood was obtained by leukapheresis, after which PBMCs were separated by Ficoll-Histopaque density gradient centrifugation and cryopreserved in liquid nitrogen vapor phase. Purity and quantity of every magnetically sorted T cell population were checked by analytical flow cytometry. From each sorted fraction, genomic DNA was isolated and quantified by UV absorbance on a Nanodrop 2000c. From the germline V gene (reference sequence), CDR1 is SGHNT and CDR2 is YYREEE. Trimming at the junction amounts to 6 bases on V and 4 bases on J, and the germline ends lie 20 bases apart. There are 16 amino acids in the CDR3, from cysteine to phenylalanine inclusive. Only the CDR3 DNA stays, 48 bases, in frame from base 1.

Sequenced input: naive CD8+ T cells sorted from blood. What this sample's cell subset or site label stands for: CD45RA+CCR7+. The rearranged chain carries TRBV5-4 and TRBJ1-3; the D segment could be TRBD1, given 6 matching bases. The sequence derives from a man aged 18 to 30 in good health. This receptor has the CDR3 CASTQGSIRVGNTIYF. The nucleotide sequence is TGTGCCAGCACCCAGGGGTCCATTCGAGTGGGAAACACCATATATTTT. Extended through the reference TRBV5-4 and TRBJ1-3 proteins, this CDR3 yields the full variable domain: ETGVTQSPTHLIKTRGQQVTLRCSSQSGHNTVSWYQQALGQGPQFIFQYYREEENGRGNFPPRFSGLQFPNYSSELNVNALELDDSALYLCASTQGSIRVGNTIYFGEGSWLTVV.